This record looks at one TCR beta chain sequence and its context. The source of the sample is a study of CD8+CD57+ T cells in acquired aplastic anemia. At the level of the study: CD4+ and CD8+ cells, once sorted, gave DNA averaging around 3.4 ug.

CDR3 length: 15 residues. Germline loops: CDR1 SGHAT, CDR2 FQDESV (reference sequence). The V end was cut by 4 bases, the J end by 8 bases, with 18 bases between. For CDR3 and TCR beta VDJ profiling, genomic DNA was the template used. TCRdb re-called the reads with MiXCR, one entry per CDR3 protein. The data contain some 48,000 distinct CDR3 sequences, over 60% of them seen just once; the ten biggest clones take up 30% to 40%. The origin of this receptor is a human donor in good health, serving as a control. V is TRBV11-1 and J is TRBJ2-1; D perhaps matches TRBD1 (5 bases). Sequencing was carried out using sorted CD4+, CD8+, or CD8+CD57+ T cells (not recorded which) from PBMCs. CDR3 in amino acids: CASSYTNPRDDEQFF. In DNA form, the CDR3 reads TGTGCCAGCAGCTACACAAATCCCAGGGATGATGAGCAGTTCTTC.